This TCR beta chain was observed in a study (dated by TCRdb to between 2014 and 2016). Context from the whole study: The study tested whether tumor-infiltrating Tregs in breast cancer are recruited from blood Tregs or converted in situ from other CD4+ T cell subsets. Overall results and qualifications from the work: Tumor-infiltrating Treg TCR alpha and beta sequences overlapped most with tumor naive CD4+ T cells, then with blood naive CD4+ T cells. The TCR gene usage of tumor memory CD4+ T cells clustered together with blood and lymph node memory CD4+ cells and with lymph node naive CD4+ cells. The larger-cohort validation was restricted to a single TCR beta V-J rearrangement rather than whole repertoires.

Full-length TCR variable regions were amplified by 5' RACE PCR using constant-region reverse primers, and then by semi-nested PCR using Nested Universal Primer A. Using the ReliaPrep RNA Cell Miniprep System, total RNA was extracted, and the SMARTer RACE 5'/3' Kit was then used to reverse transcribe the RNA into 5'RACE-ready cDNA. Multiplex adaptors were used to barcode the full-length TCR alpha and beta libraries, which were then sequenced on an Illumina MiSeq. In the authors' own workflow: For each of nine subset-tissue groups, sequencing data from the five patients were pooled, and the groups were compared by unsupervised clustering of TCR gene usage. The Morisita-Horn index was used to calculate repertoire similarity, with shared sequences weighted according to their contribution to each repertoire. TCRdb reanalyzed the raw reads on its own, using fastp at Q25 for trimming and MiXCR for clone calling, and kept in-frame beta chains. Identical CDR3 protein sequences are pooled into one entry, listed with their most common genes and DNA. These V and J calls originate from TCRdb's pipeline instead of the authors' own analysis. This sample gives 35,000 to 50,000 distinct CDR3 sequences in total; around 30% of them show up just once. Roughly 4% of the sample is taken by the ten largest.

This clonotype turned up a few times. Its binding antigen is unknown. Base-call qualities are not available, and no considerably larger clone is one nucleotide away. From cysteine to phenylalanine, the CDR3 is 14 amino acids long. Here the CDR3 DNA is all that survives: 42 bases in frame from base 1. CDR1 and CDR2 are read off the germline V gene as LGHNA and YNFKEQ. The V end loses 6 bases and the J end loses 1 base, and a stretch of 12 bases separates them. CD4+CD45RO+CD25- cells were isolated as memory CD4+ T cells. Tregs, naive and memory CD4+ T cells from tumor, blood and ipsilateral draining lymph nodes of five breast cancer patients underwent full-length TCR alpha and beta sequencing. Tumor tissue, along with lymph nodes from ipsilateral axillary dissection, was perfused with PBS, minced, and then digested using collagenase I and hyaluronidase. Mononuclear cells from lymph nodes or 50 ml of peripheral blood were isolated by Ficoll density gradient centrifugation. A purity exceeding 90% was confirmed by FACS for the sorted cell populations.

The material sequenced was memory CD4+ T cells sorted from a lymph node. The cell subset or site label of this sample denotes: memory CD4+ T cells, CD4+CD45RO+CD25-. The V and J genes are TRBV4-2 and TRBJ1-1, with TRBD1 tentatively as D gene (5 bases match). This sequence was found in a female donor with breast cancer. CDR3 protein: CASRGRGRNTEAFF. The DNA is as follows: TGTGCCAGCAGGGGCCGGGGCCGGAACACTGAAGCTTTCTTT.